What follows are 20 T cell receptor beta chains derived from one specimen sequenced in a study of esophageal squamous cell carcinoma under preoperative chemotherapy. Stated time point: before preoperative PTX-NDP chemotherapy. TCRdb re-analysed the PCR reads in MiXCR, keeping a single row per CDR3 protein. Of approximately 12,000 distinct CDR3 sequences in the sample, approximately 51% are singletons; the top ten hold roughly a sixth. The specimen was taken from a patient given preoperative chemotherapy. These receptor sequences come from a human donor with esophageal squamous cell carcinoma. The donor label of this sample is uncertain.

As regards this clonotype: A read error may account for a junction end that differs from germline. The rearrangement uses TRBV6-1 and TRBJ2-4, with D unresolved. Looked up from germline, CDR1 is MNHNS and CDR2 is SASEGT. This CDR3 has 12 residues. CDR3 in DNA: TGTGCCAGTTTCTCAGCCATAAACATGCAGTACTTT. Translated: CASFSAINMQYF.

Here the CDR3 DNA reads TGTGCGGGCAGAGGGGGCAGGGGCCTAGATACGCAGTATTTT. Translation: CAGRGGRGLDTQYF. V and J are TRBV7-2 and TRBJ2-3; the match to TRBD1 covers 7 bases. The CDR3 has 14 amino acids. CDR1 SGHTA and CDR2 FQGNSA come from the germline V gene.

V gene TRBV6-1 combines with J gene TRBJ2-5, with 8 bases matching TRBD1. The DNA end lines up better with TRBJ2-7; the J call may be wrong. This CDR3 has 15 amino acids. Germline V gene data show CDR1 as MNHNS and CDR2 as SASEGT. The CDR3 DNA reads TGTGCCAGCAGCAATGGTGGACAGGGTGTAGACGAGCAGTACTTC. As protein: CASSNGGQGVDEQYF.

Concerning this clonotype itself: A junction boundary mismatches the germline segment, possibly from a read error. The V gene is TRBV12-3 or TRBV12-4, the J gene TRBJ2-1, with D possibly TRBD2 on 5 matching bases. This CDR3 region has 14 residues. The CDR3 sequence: CASSLSGLYNAQYF. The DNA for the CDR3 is TGTGCCAGCAGTTTGAGTGGACTCTACAATGCGCAGTATTTC.

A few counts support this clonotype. As DNA, the CDR3 is TGTGCCAGCGCATCCACAGGGTTTGAGACCCAGTTCTTC. This gives the protein CASASTGFETQFF. The chain employs TRBV7-8 and TRBJ2-1; TRBD1 might be the D (6 bases). Germline CDR1 is SGHVS and CDR2 is FQNEAQ. CDR3 size: 13 residues. The V end lost 8 bases, the J end lost 13 bases, and 21 bases lay between the germline ends.

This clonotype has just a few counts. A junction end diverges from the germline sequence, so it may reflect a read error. The CDR3 DNA sequence: TGTGCCAGCAGAGAAGATGGCTACACCTTC. Its translation: CASREDGYTF. The V and J genes are TRBV6-1 and TRBJ1-2; D is uncertain. The germline CDR1 and CDR2 sequences are MNHNS and SASEGT. The CDR3 is 10 residues long.

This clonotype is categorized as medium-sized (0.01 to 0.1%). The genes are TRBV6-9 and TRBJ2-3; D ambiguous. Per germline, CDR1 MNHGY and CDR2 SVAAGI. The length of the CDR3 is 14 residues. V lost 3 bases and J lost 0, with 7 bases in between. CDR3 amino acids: CASSYEESTDTQYF. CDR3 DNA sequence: TGTGCCAGCAGTTACGAAGAGAGCACAGATACGCAGTATTTT.

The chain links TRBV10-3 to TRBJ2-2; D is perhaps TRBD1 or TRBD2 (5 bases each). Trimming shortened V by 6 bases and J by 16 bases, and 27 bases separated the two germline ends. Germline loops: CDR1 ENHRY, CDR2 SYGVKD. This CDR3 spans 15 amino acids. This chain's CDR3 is CAISLGQANTGTQFF. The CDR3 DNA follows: TGTGCCATCAGCCTCGGGCAGGCGAACACCGGGACGCAGTTTTTT.

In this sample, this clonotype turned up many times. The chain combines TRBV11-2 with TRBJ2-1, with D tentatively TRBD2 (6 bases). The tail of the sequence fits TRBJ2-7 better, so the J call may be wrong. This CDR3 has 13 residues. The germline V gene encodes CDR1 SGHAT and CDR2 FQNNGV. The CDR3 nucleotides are TGTGCCAGCAGCCCCCTCGGAGGGTACGAGCAGTACTTC. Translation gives CASSPLGGYEQYF.

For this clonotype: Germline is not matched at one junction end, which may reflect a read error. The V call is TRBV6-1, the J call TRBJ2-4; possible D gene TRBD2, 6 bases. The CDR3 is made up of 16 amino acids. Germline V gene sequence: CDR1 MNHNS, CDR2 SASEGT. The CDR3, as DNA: TGTGCCAGCAGTGAATTGGGGGGAAGAGCCAAAAACACGCAGTACTTT. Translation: CASSELGGRAKNTQYF.

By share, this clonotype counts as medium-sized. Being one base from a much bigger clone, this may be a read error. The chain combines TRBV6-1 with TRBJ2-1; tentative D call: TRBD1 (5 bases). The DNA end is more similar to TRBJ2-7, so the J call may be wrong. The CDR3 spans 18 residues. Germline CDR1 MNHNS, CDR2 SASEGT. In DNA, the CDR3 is TGTGCCAGCAGTGAAAGCCGTGTCGACGCAGGGTCGAGCTTTTGGCAGTACTTC. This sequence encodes CASSESRVDAGSSFWQYF.

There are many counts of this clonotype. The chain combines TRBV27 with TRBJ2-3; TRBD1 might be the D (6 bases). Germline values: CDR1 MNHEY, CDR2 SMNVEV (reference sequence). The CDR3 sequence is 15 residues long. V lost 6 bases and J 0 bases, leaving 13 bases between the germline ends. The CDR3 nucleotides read TGTGCCAGCAGGGGGGCCAGGGAAAGCACAGATACGCAGTATTTT. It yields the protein CASRGARESTDTQYF.

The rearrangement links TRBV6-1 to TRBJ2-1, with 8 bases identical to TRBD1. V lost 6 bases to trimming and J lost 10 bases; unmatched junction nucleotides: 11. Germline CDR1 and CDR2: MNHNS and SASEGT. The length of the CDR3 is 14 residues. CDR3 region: CASSPGTGRYEQFF. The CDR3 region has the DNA TGTGCCAGCAGCCCCGGGACAGGAAGGTACGAGCAGTTCTTC.

This CDR3 reads CASSSAGLGQNTEAFF. The CDR3 DNA reads TGTGCCAGCAGTTCCGCAGGGTTGGGACAGAACACTGAAGCTTTCTTT. The rearrangement uses TRBV6-5 and TRBJ1-1; tentatively, D is TRBD1 (6 bases). The CDR3 extends over 16 amino acids. Between the trimmed V and J ends, which lost 4 bases and 1 base, there was a span of 16 bases. Looked up from germline, CDR1 is MNHEY and CDR2 is SVGAGI.

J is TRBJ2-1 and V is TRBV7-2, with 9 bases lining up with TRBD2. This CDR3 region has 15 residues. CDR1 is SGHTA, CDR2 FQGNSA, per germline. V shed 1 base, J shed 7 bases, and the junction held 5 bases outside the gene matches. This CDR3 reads CASSLGSGRTNEQFF. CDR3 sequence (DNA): TGTGCCAGCAGCTTAGGTAGCGGGAGAACGAATGAGCAGTTCTTC.

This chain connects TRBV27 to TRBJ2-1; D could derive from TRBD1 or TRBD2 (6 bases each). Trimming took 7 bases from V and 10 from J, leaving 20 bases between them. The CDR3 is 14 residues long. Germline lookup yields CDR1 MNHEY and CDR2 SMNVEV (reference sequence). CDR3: CASKVGGGAYEQFF. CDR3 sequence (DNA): TGTGCCAGCAAGGTCGGAGGGGGAGCCTACGAGCAGTTCTTC.

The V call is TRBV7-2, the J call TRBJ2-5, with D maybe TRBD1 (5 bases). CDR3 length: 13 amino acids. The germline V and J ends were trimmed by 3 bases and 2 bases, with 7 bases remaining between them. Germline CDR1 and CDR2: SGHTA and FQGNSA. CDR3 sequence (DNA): TGTGCCAGCAGCTTGTACAGGCAAGAGACCCAGTACTTC. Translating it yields CASSLYRQETQYF.

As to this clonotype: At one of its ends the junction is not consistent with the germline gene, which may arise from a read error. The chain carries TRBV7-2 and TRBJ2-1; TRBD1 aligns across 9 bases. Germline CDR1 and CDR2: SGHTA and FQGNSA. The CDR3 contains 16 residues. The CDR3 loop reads CANSPGTGSPYDEQFF. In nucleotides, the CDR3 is TGTGCCAACAGCCCTGGGACAGGGTCGCCCTACGATGAGCAGTTCTTC. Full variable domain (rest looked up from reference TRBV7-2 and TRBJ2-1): GAGVSQSPSNKVTEKGKDVELRCDPISGHTALYWYRQSLGQGLEFLIYFQGNSAPDKSGLPSDRFSAERTGGSVSTLTIQRTQQEDSAVYLCANSPGTGSPYDEQFFGPGTRLTVL.

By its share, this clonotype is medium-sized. Here the CDR3 DNA reads TGTGCCAGCAGCTTAAGCGGGGGCTCCTACAATGAGCAGTTCTTC. It encodes CASSLSGGSYNEQFF. The chain uses TRBV7-6 and TRBJ2-1; 8 positions agree with TRBD2. V lost 2 bases, J lost 0 bases, and 0 bases stayed unmatched. The germline gives CDR1 SGHVS, CDR2 FNYEAQ. The CDR3 spans 15 residues.

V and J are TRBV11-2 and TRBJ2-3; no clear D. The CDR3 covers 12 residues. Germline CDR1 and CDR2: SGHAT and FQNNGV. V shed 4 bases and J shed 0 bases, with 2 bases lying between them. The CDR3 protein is CASSSSTDTQYF. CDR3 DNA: TGTGCCAGCAGCTCGAGCACAGATACGCAGTATTTT.